This T cell receptor (beta chain) derives from a study of shared clonotypes between healthy human individuals. Method: immunoSEQ multiplex PCR; TCRdb's copy keeps in-frame clones and lacks some. Here the sample spans around 2.3 million clones, roughly 95% being singletons. The CDR3 runs to 15 residues. Germline V CDR1 and CDR2: MNHEY, SVGAGI. The V gene lost 3 bases and the J gene lost 2 bases, with 13 bases spanning the gap. Study-wide results and caveats: In several donors, about 5% of naive CD4 clonotypes appeared in common. It was anticipated that sequencing depth would influence how many clonotypes donors shared.

Note on this clone: Its antigen is undetermined. The sample carries other DNA sequences with the same CDR3.

The gene calls are TRBV6-5 and TRBJ2-5, with a tentative D call TRBD2 (7 bases). This clonotype was obtained from a man between 18 and 29 years old in good health. Specimen: naive CD4+ T cells sorted from blood. Subset given: CD45RA+ positively selected. CDR3 in amino acids: CASSYGGAGQETQYF. The CDR3 nucleotides read TGTGCCAGCAGTTATGGGGGGGCGGGTCAAGAGACCCAGTACTTC.